This T cell receptor (beta chain) came from a study of cytomegalovirus exposure and HLA in healthy donors. Study-level background: A previous analysis identified 100 million to 120 million unique TCR beta sequences derived from around 180 million T cells. Notes on the study in general: There were a few CMV-associated chains whose specificity for CMV antigens was confirmed in vitro. The classifier reportedly diagnosed cytomegalovirus status with high sensitivity and specificity. Indistinguishability led to the exclusion of some V segments, TRBV6-2 and TRBV6-3 included.

Worth noting for this clone: The target antigen is unknown.

The CDR3 contains 14 residues. Trimming took 6 bases from V and 0 from J, leaving 10 bases between them. The V gene's germline CDR1 is MGHRA and CDR2 YSYEKL. Primers: 60 Vbeta forward and 13 Jbeta reverse. Clones were sequenced by immunoSEQ multiplex PCR, and TCRdb holds only the in-frame ones, with some missing. The table lists approximately 140,000 clones, less than 85% of them singletons. Sequences were obtained from PBMCs. The TCR was taken from a man in his fifties or sixties in good health and CMV-seropositive. The rearrangement uses TRBV4-1 and TRBJ2-3, with D tentatively TRBD2 (5 bases). In DNA, the CDR3 is TGCGCCAGCAGTCTAAGGACTAGCACAGATACGCAGTATTTT. Translating gives CASSLRTSTDTQYF.